This T cell receptor (beta chain) is drawn from a study of naive and memory T cell subsets. General study findings and limits: TCR counts from RNA may reflect activation-linked expression changes. Findings for naive and memory subsets could not be checked against ground truth. TCR abundance followed a power law differing between naive and memory subsets. Especially in CD8 cells, naive repertoires contained a few larger clonotypes, possibly CD45RA-re-expressing memory cells.

Both TRBC1 and TRBC2 were covered by a beta constant-region primer of two equimolar oligonucleotides. Four rounds of PCR amplified the ligated cDNA using nested alpha and beta constant-region primers plus SP2. TCRdb re-called the UMI-ligation and nested PCR reads with MiXCR, one entry per CDR3 protein. Of 150,000 or so distinct CDR3 sequences listed, 22% were seen once; the top ten hold 0.095% to 0.12%. With respect to this clonotype: No antigen is known for it.

Losses at the gene ends were 3 bases for V and 7 bases for J; bases not matched to a gene: 12. The CDR3 length is 16 residues. The sample was naive CD4+ T cells from blood. This receptor was identified in a human donor in good health. The chain couples TRBV12-3 or TRBV12-4 to TRBJ2-5, with 9 bases fitting TRBD2. The chain's CDR3 is CASSLGSGRNLGTQYF. Here the CDR3 DNA reads TGTGCCAGCAGTTTGGGCAGCGGGAGGAACCTGGGGACCCAGTACTTC.